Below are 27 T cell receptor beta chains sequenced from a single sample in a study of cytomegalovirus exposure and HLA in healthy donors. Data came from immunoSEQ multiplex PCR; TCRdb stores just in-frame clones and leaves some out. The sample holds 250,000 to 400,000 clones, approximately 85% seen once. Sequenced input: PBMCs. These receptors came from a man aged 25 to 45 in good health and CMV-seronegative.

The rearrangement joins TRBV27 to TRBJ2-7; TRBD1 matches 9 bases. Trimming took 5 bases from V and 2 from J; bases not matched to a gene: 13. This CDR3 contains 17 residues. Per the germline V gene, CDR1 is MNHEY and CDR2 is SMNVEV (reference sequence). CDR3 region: CASSPRPDRGRTYEQYF. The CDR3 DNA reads TGTGCCAGCAGTCCTAGACCCGACAGGGGGAGAACCTACGAGCAGTACTTC.

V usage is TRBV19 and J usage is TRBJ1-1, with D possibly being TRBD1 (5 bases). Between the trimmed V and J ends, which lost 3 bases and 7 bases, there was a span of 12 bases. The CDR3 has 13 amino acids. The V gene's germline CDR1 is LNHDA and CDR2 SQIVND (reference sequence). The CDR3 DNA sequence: TGTGCCAGTAGTATGGTTCGCGACAGTGAAGCTTTCTTT. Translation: CASSMVRDSEAFF.

CDR3: CASSFAGSGNTIYF. CDR3 nucleotide sequence: TGTGCCAGCAGCTTCGCAGGGTCTGGAAACACCATATATTTT. This chain connects TRBV9 to TRBJ1-3; possibly TRBD1 for D (5 bases). Trimming left V 4 bases short and J 1 base short, with 9 bases between. Germline CDR1 is SGDLS and CDR2 is YYNGEE. This CDR3 region has 14 residues.

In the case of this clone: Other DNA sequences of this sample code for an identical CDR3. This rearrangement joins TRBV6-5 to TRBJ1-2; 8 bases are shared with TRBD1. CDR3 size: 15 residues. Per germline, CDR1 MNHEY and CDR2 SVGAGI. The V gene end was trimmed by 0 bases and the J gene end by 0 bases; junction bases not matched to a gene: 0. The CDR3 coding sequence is TGTGCCAGCAGTTACTCGGGACAGGCTAACTATGGCTACACCTTC. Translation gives CASSYSGQANYGYTF.

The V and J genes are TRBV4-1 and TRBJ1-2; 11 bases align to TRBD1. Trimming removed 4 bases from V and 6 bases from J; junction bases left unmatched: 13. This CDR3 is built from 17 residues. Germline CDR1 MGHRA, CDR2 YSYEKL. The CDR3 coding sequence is TGCGCCAGCAGCCGGAGAAAAGCACCGGGACAGGGGGATGGCTACACCTTC. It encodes CASSRRKAPGQGDGYTF.

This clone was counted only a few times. The CDR3: CASSYGSTSYGYTF. CDR3 nucleotides: TGTGCCAGCAGTTACGGGAGCACCTCCTATGGCTACACCTTC. J is TRBJ1-2 and V is TRBV6-5; D remains unclear. Trimming took off 2 bases at V and 4 bases at J, with 11 bases between the two ends. This CDR3 is 14 amino acids long. CDR1 is MNHEY and CDR2 is SVGAGI in the germline V gene.

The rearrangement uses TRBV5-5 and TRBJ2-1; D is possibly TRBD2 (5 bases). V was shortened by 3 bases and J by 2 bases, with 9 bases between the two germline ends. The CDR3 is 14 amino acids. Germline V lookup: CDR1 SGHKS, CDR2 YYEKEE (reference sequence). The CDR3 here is CASSSGVTYNEQFF. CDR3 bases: TGTGCCAGCAGCTCCGGGGTTACCTACAATGAGCAGTTCTTC. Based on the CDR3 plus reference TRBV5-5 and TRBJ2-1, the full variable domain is DAGVTQSPTHLIKTRGQQVTLRCSPISGHKSVSWYQQVLGQGPQFIFQYYEKEERGRGNFPDRFSARQFPNYSSELNVNALLLGDSALYLCASSSGVTYNEQFFGPGTRLTVL.

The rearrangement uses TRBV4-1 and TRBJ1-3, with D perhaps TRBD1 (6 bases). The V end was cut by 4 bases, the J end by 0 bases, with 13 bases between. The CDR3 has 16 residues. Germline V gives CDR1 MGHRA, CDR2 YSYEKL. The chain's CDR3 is CASSRLQGNSGNTIYF. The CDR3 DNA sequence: TGCGCCAGCAGCCGATTACAGGGAAACTCTGGAAACACCATATATTTT.

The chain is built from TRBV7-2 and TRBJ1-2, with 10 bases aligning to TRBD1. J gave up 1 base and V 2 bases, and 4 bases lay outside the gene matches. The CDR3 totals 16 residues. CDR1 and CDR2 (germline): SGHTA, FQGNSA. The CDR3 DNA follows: TGTGCCAGCAGCTTATGGGGACAGGGGATTAACTATGGCTACACCTTC. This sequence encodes CASSLWGQGINYGYTF.

The chain's CDR3 is CASNTGGVEKLFF. The CDR3 region has the DNA TGTGCCAGTAACACAGGGGGGGTTGAAAAACTGTTTTTT. The V gene is TRBV19, the J gene TRBJ1-4; TRBD1 matches 8 bases. This CDR3 comprises 13 residues. Unmatched junction bases numbered 5, after V lost 7 bases and J lost 7 bases. In germline, CDR1 is LNHDA, CDR2 SQIVND (reference sequence).

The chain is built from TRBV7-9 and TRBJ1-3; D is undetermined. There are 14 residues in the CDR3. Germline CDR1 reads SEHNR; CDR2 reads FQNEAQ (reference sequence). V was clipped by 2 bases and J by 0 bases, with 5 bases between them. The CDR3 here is CASSLTSSGNTIYF. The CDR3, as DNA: TGTGCCAGCAGCTTAACGAGCTCTGGAAACACCATATATTTT.

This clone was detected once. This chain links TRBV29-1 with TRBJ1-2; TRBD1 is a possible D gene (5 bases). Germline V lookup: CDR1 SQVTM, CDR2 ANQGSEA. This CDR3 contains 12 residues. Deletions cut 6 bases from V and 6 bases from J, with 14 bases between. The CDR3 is CSVGREGDGYTF. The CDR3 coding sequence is TGCAGCGTGGGGAGGGAAGGGGATGGCTACACCTTC.

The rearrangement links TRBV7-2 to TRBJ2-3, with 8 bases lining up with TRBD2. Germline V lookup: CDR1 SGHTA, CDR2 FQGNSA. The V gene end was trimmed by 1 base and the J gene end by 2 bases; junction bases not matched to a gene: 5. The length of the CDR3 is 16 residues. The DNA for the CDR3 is TGTGCCAGCAGCTTAGAACCAGCGGGGGCCACAGATACGCAGTATTTT. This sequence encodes CASSLEPAGATDTQYF. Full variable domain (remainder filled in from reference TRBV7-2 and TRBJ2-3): GAGVSQSPSNKVTEKGKDVELRCDPISGHTALYWYRQSLGQGLEFLIYFQGNSAPDKSGLPSDRFSAERTGGSVSTLTIQRTQQEDSAVYLCASSLEPAGATDTQYFGPGTRLTVL.

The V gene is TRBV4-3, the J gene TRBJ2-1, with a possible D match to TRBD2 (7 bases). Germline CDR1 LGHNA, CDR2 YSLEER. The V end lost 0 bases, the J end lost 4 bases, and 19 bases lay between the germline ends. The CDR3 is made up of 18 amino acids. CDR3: CASSQEATGGGLYNEQFF. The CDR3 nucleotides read TGCGCCAGCAGCCAAGAGGCGACGGGCGGGGGCCTTTACAATGAGCAGTTCTTC.

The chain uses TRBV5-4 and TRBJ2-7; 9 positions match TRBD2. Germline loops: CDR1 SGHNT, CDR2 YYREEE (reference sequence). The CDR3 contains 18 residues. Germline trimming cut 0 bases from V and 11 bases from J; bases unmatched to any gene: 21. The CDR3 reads CASSLAGPSGANLRAKYF. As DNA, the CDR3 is TGTGCCAGCAGCTTGGCCGGTCCTAGCGGGGCTAACCTACGAGCAAAGTACTTC.

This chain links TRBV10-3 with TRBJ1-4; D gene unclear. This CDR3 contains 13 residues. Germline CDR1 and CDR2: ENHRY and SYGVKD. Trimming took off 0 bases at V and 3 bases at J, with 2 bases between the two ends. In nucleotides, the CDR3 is TGTGCCATCAGTGAGTCCTCTAATGAAAAACTGTTTTTT. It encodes CAISESSNEKLFF.

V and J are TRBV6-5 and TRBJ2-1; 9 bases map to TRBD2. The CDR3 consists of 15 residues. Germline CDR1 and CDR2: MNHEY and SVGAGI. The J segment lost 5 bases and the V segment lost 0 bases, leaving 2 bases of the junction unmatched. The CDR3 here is CASSYSGLADNEQFF. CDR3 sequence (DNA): TGTGCCAGCAGTTACTCGGGACTAGCCGACAATGAGCAGTTCTTC.

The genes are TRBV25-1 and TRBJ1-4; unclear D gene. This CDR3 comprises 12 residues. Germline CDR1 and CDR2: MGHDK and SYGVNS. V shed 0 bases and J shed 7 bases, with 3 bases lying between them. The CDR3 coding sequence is TGTGCCAGCAGTGAATACGGTGAAAAACTGTTTTTT. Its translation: CASSEYGEKLFF. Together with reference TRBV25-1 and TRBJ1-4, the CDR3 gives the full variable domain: EADIYQTPRYLVIGTGKKITLECSQTMGHDKMYWYQQDPGMELHLIHYSYGVNSTEKGDLSSESTVSRIRTEHFPLTLESARPSHTSQYLCASSEYGEKLFFGSGTQLSVL.

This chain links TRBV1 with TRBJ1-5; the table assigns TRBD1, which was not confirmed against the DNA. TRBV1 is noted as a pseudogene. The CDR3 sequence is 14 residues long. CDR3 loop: CTSRGGALNQPQHF. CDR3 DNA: TGCACCAGCAGAGGGGGCGCCCTCAATCAGCCCCAGCATTTT.

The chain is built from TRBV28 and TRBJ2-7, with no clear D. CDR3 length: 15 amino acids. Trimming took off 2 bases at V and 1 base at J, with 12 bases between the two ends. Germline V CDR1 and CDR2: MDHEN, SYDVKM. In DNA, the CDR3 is TGTGCCAGCAGTTTAGAGGCAGACCAGTCCTACGAGCAGTACTTC. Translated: CASSLEADQSYEQYF. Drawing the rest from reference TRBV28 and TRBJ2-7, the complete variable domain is DVKVTQSSRYLVKRTGEKVFLECVQDMDHENMFWYRQDPGLGLRLIYFSYDVKMKEKGDIPEGYSVSREKKERFSLILESASTNQTSMYLCASSLEADQSYEQYFGPGTRLTVT.

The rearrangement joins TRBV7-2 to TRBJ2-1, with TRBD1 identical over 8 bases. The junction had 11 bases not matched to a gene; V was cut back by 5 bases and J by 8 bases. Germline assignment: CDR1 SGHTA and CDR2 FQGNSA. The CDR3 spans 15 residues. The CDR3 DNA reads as TGTGCCAGCAGCCAATTGCCCAGGGGGCTGGATGAGCAGTTCTTC. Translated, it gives CASSQLPRGLDEQFF.

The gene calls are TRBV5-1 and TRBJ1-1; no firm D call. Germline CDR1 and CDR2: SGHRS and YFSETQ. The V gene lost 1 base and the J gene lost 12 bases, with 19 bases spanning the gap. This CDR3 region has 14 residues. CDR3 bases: TGCGCCAGCAGCTTGCGTTCAGGCCCGAGGGAGTCTTTCTTT. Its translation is CASSLRSGPRESFF. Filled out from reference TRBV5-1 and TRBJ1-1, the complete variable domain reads KAGVTQTPRYLIKTRGQQVTLSCSPISGHRSVSWYQQTPGQGLQFLFEYFSETQRNKGNFPGRFSGRQFSNSRSEMNVSTLELGDSALYLCASSLRSGPRESFFGQGTRLTVV.

CDR3 in DNA: TGTGCCAGCAGTAACACAGGAAACACTGAAGCTTTCTTT. This gives the protein CASSNTGNTEAFF. The genes are TRBV6-6 and TRBJ1-1, with D possibly matching TRBD1 (5 bases). Trimming stripped 5 bases from V and 2 bases from J, with 9 bases between. This CDR3 region has 13 residues. From germline, CDR1 is MNHNY and CDR2 SVGAGI (reference sequence).

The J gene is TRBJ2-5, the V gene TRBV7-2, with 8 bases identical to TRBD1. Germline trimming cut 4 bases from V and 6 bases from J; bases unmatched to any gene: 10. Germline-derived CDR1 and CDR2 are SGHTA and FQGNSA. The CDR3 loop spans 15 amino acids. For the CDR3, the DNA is TGTGCCAGCAGCTCGTGGACAGGGAGTGGGAAGACCCAGTACTTC. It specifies CASSSWTGSGKTQYF.

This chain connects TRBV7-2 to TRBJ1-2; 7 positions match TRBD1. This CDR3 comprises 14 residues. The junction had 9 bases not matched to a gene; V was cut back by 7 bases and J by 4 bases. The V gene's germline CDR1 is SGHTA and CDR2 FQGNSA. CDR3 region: CASTGQDSFYGYTF. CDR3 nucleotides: TGTGCCAGCACCGGACAGGACTCCTTCTATGGCTACACCTTC.

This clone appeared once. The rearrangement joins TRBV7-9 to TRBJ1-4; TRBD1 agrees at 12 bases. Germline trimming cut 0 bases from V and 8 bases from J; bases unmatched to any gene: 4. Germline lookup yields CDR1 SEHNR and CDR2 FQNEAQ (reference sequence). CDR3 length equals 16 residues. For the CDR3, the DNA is TGTGCCAGCAGCTTAGCTGGGACAGGGGGCAGGGAAAAACTGTTTTTT. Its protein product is CASSLAGTGGREKLFF.

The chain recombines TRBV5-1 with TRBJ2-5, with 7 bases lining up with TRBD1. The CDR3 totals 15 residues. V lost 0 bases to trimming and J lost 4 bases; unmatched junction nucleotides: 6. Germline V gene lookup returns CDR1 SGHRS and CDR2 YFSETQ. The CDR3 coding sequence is TGCGCCAGCAGCTTGGCCGACAGGGTGGGAGAGACCCAGTACTTC. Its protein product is CASSLADRVGETQYF.